The 3 T cell receptor beta chains below come from one sample, sequenced in a study of OX40 agonist ivuxolimab in advanced cancers. Only in-frame clones appear in the TCRdb table, and some are missing; sequencing was by immunoSEQ multiplex PCR. Among 55,000 to 60,000 clones listed, over 75% were seen once. This sample comprised CD4+ or CD8+ T cells sorted from blood, obtained in a trial of the OX40 agonist ivuxolimab. These receptors were obtained from an adult with an advanced solid tumor such as melanoma, head and neck, liver or kidney cancer.

The chain links TRBV27 to TRBJ2-7; D might be TRBD1 (6 bases). Germline V gives CDR1 MNHEY, CDR2 SMNVEV (reference sequence). The length of the CDR3 is 14 residues. V was clipped by 8 bases and J by 1 base, with 15 bases between them. This CDR3 reads CASAWTDPSYEQYF. In DNA form, the CDR3 reads TGTGCCAGCGCTTGGACAGACCCTTCCTACGAGCAGTACTTC.

V gene TRBV5-1 combines with J gene TRBJ2-7, with no clear D. The CDR3 length is 12 residues. The germline V and J ends were trimmed by 4 bases and 3 bases, with 8 bases remaining between them. Germline loops: CDR1 SGHRS, CDR2 YFSETQ. CDR3 nucleotides: TGCGCCAGCAGCGACTCCTACTACGAGCAGTACTTC. Its protein product is CASSDSYYEQYF.

The rearrangement links TRBV7-8 to TRBJ2-7; D may be TRBD2 (6 bases). Germline CDR1 SGHVS, CDR2 FQNEAQ. V lost 0 bases, J lost 0 bases, and 9 bases lay in between. This CDR3 spans 15 amino acids. The CDR3 is CASSLATGLSYEQYF. CDR3 coding DNA: TGTGCCAGCAGCTTAGCAACGGGACTCTCCTACGAGCAGTACTTC.